The 28 T cell receptor beta chains below come from one sample, sequenced in a study of Graves' ophthalmopathy and Graves' hyperthyroidism. RNA transcripts yielded amplified TCR beta CDR3 regions. Amplification began with first-round RT-PCR using HTBI primers, then second-round multiplex PCR was performed. TCRdb redid the calling of the multiplex PCR reads with MiXCR, one entry per CDR3 protein. The sample holds a few hundred thousand distinct CDR3 sequences, more than 20% seen once. Source material: peripheral blood. The receptors come from a woman aged 18-29 years with stable Graves' hyperthyroidism.

In its sample, this clonotype was seen many times. The J gene is TRBJ2-5, the V gene TRBV2, with no clear D. V was clipped by 9 bases and J by 2 bases, with 19 bases between them. Looked up from germline, CDR1 is SNHLY and CDR2 is FYNNEI. The length of the CDR3 is 15 residues. CDR3 amino acids: CASTPSRMLQETQYF. DNA of the CDR3: TGTGCCAGTACGCCTAGTCGGATGCTTCAAGAGACCCAGTACTTC.

This clonotype was observed many times. The rearrangement joins TRBV27 to TRBJ1-5; D is ambiguous. Looked up from germline, CDR1 is MNHEY and CDR2 is SMNVEV (reference sequence). Trimming pared 2 bases from V and 4 bases from J, leaving 6 bases between. This CDR3 is 13 amino acids long. CDR3 coding DNA: TGTGCCAGCAGTTTACGGAAAAATCAGCCCCAGCATTTT. Translation gives CASSLRKNQPQHF.

At least ten counts were recorded for this clonotype. The chain recombines TRBV29-1 with TRBJ2-7; 7 nucleotides match TRBD2. The trim removed 3 bases at V and 1 base at J, leaving 3 bases unmatched. In germline, CDR1 is SQVTM, CDR2 ANQGSEA. The CDR3 totals 13 residues. In DNA form, the CDR3 reads TGCAGCGTTGACGTCGGGGGGTCCTACGAGCAGTACTTC. Its protein product is CSVDVGGSYEQYF.

This clonotype was counted at least ten times. V usage is TRBV6-1 and J usage is TRBJ1-2; D is unclear. Per germline, CDR1 MNHNS and CDR2 SASEGT. Trimming took 8 bases from V and 2 from J, leaving 9 bases between them. The CDR3 is 12 amino acids. The CDR3 DNA reads TGTGCCAGCCAAGTGACGAACTATGGCTACACCTTC. Amino acids: CASQVTNYGYTF.

This clonotype was found many times. The chain has TRBV20-1 and TRBJ2-7; TRBD1 might be the D (6 bases). Per the germline V gene, CDR1 is DFQATT and CDR2 is SNEGSKA (reference sequence). This CDR3 region has 13 residues. The V and J ends lost 2 bases and 6 bases respectively, with 14 bases between them. The CDR3 protein is CSARKGQLREQYF. The DNA of the CDR3 is TGCAGTGCTAGAAAAGGACAGCTACGCGAGCAGTACTTC.

The chain uses TRBV6-1 and TRBJ1-5; D is ambiguous. V gave up 11 bases and J gave up 3 bases, with 11 bases separating them. Germline V lookup: CDR1 MNHNS, CDR2 SASEGT. The CDR3 has 12 amino acids. The CDR3 DNA follows: TGTGCCCTAGGGAGGCCCAATCAGCCCCAGCATTTT. Protein: CALGRPNQPQHF.

The table lists this clonotype with many counts. Here the CDR3 DNA reads TGCGCCAGCAGCTTGGAAAGCGGGGCCGGGGGCCAGTACTTC. Its protein is CASSLESGAGGQYF. The chain combines TRBV5-1 with TRBJ2-5; 7 bases map to TRBD2. The trim removed 0 bases at V and 10 bases at J, leaving 9 bases unmatched. Per the germline V gene, CDR1 is SGHRS and CDR2 is YFSETQ. The CDR3 runs 14 residues.

This clonotype was seen many times. The rearrangement joins TRBV6-4 to TRBJ2-5, with D uncertain. The length of the CDR3 is 13 residues. Germline CDR1 MRHNA, CDR2 SNTAGT. Trimming removed 6 bases at V and 5 bases at J, with 13 bases between. The CDR3 nucleotides are TGTGCCAGCAGGGCCCGCTATTGGGAGACCCAGTACTTC. Translating gives CASRARYWETQYF.

J is TRBJ2-7 and V is TRBV6-5; 9 bases align to TRBD2. Losses at the gene ends were 2 bases for V and 7 bases for J; bases not matched to a gene: 6. CDR3 length: 14 amino acids. Germline V lookup: CDR1 MNHEY, CDR2 SVGAGI. The CDR3 DNA is TGTGCCAGCAGTTACGGCGGGGGGGCGGAAGAGCAGTACTTC. Translated: CASSYGGGAEEQYF.

This clonotype was detected ten times or more. The chain recombines TRBV19 with TRBJ1-1; D ambiguous. CDR1 is LNHDA, CDR2 SQIVND, per germline (reference sequence). V was shortened by 7 bases and J by 1 base, with 16 bases between the two germline ends. The CDR3 has 15 amino acids. The CDR3 DNA sequence: TGTGCCAGTACCCATGGGGAGCTACCGAACACTGAAGCTTTCTTT. Translating gives CASTHGELPNTEAFF.

This clonotype was seen ten or more times. This chain links TRBV2 with TRBJ2-7; D is undetermined. The germline gives CDR1 SNHLY, CDR2 FYNNEI. The CDR3 spans 10 residues. Trimming stripped 7 bases from V and 5 bases from J, with 6 bases between. For the CDR3, the DNA is TGTGCCAGCAAGATGGACGAGCAGTACTTC. This sequence encodes CASKMDEQYF.

This clonotype was seen more than once but under ten times. V and J are TRBV29-1 and TRBJ2-6; D is unresolved. Trimming removed 4 bases from V and 2 bases from J, with 6 bases in between. The CDR3 sequence is 13 residues long. CDR1 is SQVTM and CDR2 is ANQGSEA in the germline V gene. Written as DNA, the CDR3 is TGCAGCGTTGTTCGTGCTGGGGCCAACGTCCTGACTTTC. Amino acid sequence: CSVVRAGANVLTF. Together with reference TRBV29-1 and TRBJ2-6, the CDR3 gives the full variable domain: SAVISQKPSRDICQRGTSLTIQCQVDSQVTMMFWYRQQPGQSLTLIATANQGSEATYESGFVIDKFPISRPNLTFSTLTVSNMSPEDSSIYLCSVVRAGANVLTFGAGSRLTVL.

This clonotype was picked up many times. The rearrangement links TRBV24-1 to TRBJ2-7; the D gene is possibly TRBD1 (6 bases). V was trimmed by 8 bases and J by 3 bases, leaving 19 bases between them. Germline CDR1 KGHDR, CDR2 SFDVKD. CDR3 length equals 15 residues. The CDR3 loop is CATKTGSGALYEQYF. CDR3 in DNA: TGTGCCACCAAAACTGGGTCAGGGGCCCTCTACGAGCAGTACTTC.

The chain links TRBV5-1 to TRBJ2-7; TRBD2 is a possible D gene (5 bases). The CDR3 runs 14 residues. Per germline, CDR1 SGHRS and CDR2 YFSETQ. The V end lost 6 bases, the J end lost 5 bases, and 18 bases lay between the germline ends. The CDR3 DNA sequence: TGCGCCAGCACCCCCTCCGGGGTGGGAGACGAGCAGTACTTC. This gives the protein CASTPSGVGDEQYF.

The table lists this clonotype with many counts. The CDR3 DNA reads as TGTGCCAGCAGCTCCAATAACTATGGCTACACCTTC. Translated, it gives CASSSNNYGYTF. This rearrangement joins TRBV7-9 to TRBJ1-2; no definite D call. V was clipped by 4 bases and J by 1 base, with 4 bases between them. The CDR3 runs 12 residues. CDR1 and CDR2 (germline): SEHNR, FQNEAQ (reference sequence). Based on the CDR3 plus reference TRBV7-9 and TRBJ1-2, the full variable domain is DTGVSQNPRHKITKRGQNVTFRCDPISEHNRLYWYRQTLGQGPEFLTYFQNEAQLEKSRLLSDRFSAERPKGSFSTLEIQRTEQGDSAMYLCASSSNNYGYTFGSGTRLTVV.

A few counts support this clonotype. J is TRBJ1-5 and V is TRBV18, with TRBD1 matching over 9 bases. Germline assignment: CDR1 KGHSH and CDR2 LQKENI. V lost 4 bases and J lost 1; bases outside the gene matches: 8. The CDR3 has 17 amino acids. The CDR3 DNA sequence: TGTGCCAGCTCACGGGACAGGGACTATGGGAGCAATCAGCCCCAGCATTTT. Protein: CASSRDRDYGSNQPQHF. Full variable domain (remainder filled in from reference TRBV18 and TRBJ1-5): NAGVMQNPRHLVRRRGQEARLRCSPMKGHSHVYWYRQLPEEGLKFMVYLQKENIIDESGMPKERFSAEFPKEGPSILRIQQVVRGDSAAYFCASSRDRDYGSNQPQHFGDGTRLSIL.

This clonotype is a singleton in its sample. CDR3 amino acids: CSVAPGETQYF. In nucleotides, the CDR3 is TGCAGCGTTGCGCCCGGGGAGACCCAGTACTTC. This sequence joins TRBV29-1 and TRBJ2-5; D is uncertain. CDR1 is SQVTM, CDR2 ANQGSEA, per germline. CDR3 length: 11 amino acids. Trimming shortened V by 4 bases and J by 5 bases, and 8 bases separated the two germline ends.

V usage is TRBV9 and J usage is TRBJ1-1; D is possibly TRBD1 (6 bases). The CDR3 totals 16 residues. The germline V gene encodes CDR1 SGDLS and CDR2 YYNGEE. Between the trimmed V and J ends, which lost 2 bases and 1 base, there was a span of 15 bases. CDR3 loop: CASSVSGTKSNTEAFF. CDR3 in DNA: TGTGCCAGCAGCGTTTCCGGGACAAAATCGAACACTGAAGCTTTCTTT. Using reference TRBV9 and TRBJ1-1 for the parts outside the CDR3, the full variable domain is DSGVTQTPKHLITATGQRVTLRCSPRSGDLSVYWYQQSLDQGLQFLIQYYNGEERAKGNILERFSAQQFPDLHSELNLSSLELGDSALYFCASSVSGTKSNTEAFFGQGTRLTVV.

The table lists this clonotype with many counts. The chain uses TRBV4-1 and TRBJ2-2, with 11 bases lining up with TRBD2. CDR3 length equals 16 residues. Germline V gene lookup returns CDR1 MGHRA and CDR2 YSYEKL. Trimming took 6 bases from V and 2 from J; bases not matched to a gene: 5. This CDR3 is CASRRLAGINTGELFF. CDR3 sequence (DNA): TGCGCCAGCAGGCGACTAGCGGGGATAAACACCGGGGAGCTGTTTTTT.

In its sample, this clonotype was seen a few times. The gene calls are TRBV4-3 and TRBJ2-5, with D perhaps TRBD1 (6 bases). This CDR3 comprises 13 residues. CDR1 is LGHNA, CDR2 YSLEER, per germline. V lost 6 bases, J lost 5 bases, and 13 bases lay in between. The CDR3 region has the DNA TGCGCCAGCAGTCAGGGGTGGGGGGAGACCCAGTACTTC. Its translation: CASSQGWGETQYF.

This clonotype appeared many times. This rearrangement joins TRBV12-3 or TRBV12-4 to TRBJ2-3; TRBD1 agrees at 8 bases. The CDR3 length is 16 residues. V lost 2 bases, J lost 4 bases, and 8 bases stayed unmatched. CDR3: CASSLRLTGEADTQYF. DNA for the CDR3: TGTGCCAGCAGTTTACGATTGACAGGGGAGGCAGATACGCAGTATTTT.

This clonotype was observed at least ten times. The rearrangement links TRBV7-6 to TRBJ2-7, with D unresolved. CDR1 is SGHVS and CDR2 is FNYEAQ in the germline V gene. The CDR3 has 11 amino acids. V was trimmed by 5 bases and J by 5 bases, leaving 7 bases between them. The CDR3 spells CASSPGHEQYF. The DNA for the CDR3 is TGTGCCAGCAGCCCCGGGCACGAGCAGTACTTC.

The chain uses TRBV13 and TRBJ2-4; TRBD2 agrees at 10 bases. The V gene end was trimmed by 4 bases and the J gene end by 2 bases; junction bases not matched to a gene: 2. This CDR3 region has 15 residues. Germline V gene sequence: CDR1 PRHDT, CDR2 FYEKMQ (reference sequence). CDR3 nucleotide sequence: TGTGCCAGCAGCTCACTAGCGGGGTCCAAAAACATTCAGTACTTC. As protein: CASSSLAGSKNIQYF.

In its sample, this clonotype was seen many times. The chain is built from TRBV11-2 and TRBJ2-2; D gene uncertain. Germline values: CDR1 SGHAT, CDR2 FQNNGV. The CDR3 runs 15 residues. V lost 0 bases, J lost 4 bases, and 9 bases lay in between. The CDR3 DNA reads as TGTGCCAGCAGCTTAGATCGGGCAGTCACCGGGGAGCTGTTTTTT. This encodes CASSLDRAVTGELFF.

This clonotype was detected many times. The V call is TRBV19, the J call TRBJ1-2, with a possible D match to TRBD1 (6 bases). The CDR3 totals 15 residues. Trimming took off 6 bases at V and 4 bases at J, with 18 bases between the two ends. Germline-derived CDR1 and CDR2 are LNHDA and SQIVND (reference sequence). The chain's CDR3 is CASRAERGDIYGYTF. The CDR3 coding sequence is TGTGCCAGTAGGGCCGAAAGAGGGGACATCTATGGCTACACCTTC.

This clonotype was seen repeatedly, ten times or more. V gene TRBV6-2 or TRBV6-3 combines with J gene TRBJ2-7; 7 positions match TRBD2. The germline V gene encodes CDR1 MNHEY and CDR2 SVGEGT. V dropped 7 bases and J dropped 3; count of bases not matched to a gene: 12. The CDR3 has 15 residues. The CDR3: CASTLSLAEFYEQYF. CDR3 DNA: TGTGCCAGCACCCTGAGCCTAGCGGAGTTCTACGAGCAGTACTTC.

The gene calls are TRBV12-3 or TRBV12-4 and TRBJ1-1, with D unclear. The CDR3 has 14 residues. The V end lost 6 bases, the J end lost 5 bases, and 16 bases lay between the germline ends. CDR3 in amino acids: CASSPVGGGTEAFF. CDR3 coding DNA: TGTGCCAGCAGCCCAGTTGGTGGAGGGACTGAAGCTTTCTTT.

This clonotype was picked up many times. The chain employs TRBV11-2 and TRBJ1-5, with 9 bases aligning to TRBD1. With 6 bases clipped from V and 0 bases from J, the junction kept 12 bases outside the gene matches. CDR3 size: 18 residues. The germline gives CDR1 SGHAT, CDR2 FQNNGV. In DNA form, the CDR3 reads TGTGCCAGCAGTCCCGGGACAGGGCGGACCAATAGCAATCAGCCCCAGCATTTT. As protein: CASSPGTGRTNSNQPQHF.